Below are 16 T cell receptor beta chains sequenced from a single sample in a study of neurological immune-mediated disorders. TCRdb itself ran the 5' RACE reads through MiXCR, one entry per CDR3 protein. The sample includes some 66,000 distinct CDR3 sequences, 3.5% to 4.5% of them seen just once. Sequencing used PBMCs. Receptors were obtained from a middle-aged man with multiple sclerosis.

This clonotype was observed many times. The chain has TRBV4-2 and TRBJ1-1; TRBD1 might be the D (5 bases). V lost 4 bases and J lost 7, with 16 bases in between. CDR3 length: 14 amino acids. Germline CDR1 reads LGHNA; CDR2 reads YNFKEQ. In DNA, the CDR3 is TGTGCCAGCAGCCTATCCGGGACTCTGATTGAAGCTTTCTTT. Its translation is CASSLSGTLIEAFF.

The chain links TRBV3-1 to TRBJ2-3, with D perhaps TRBD1 (5 bases). V dropped 3 bases and J dropped 3 bases, with 16 bases sitting between them. Germline CDR1 and CDR2: LGHDT and YNNKEL (reference sequence). This CDR3 is 16 amino acids long. The CDR3: CASSQDIRVLTDTQYF. In DNA form, the CDR3 reads TGTGCCAGCAGCCAGGATATCAGGGTTCTGACAGATACGCAGTATTTT.

This clonotype was seen repeatedly, ten times or more. The chain is built from TRBV28 and TRBJ2-1, with unresolved D. V gave up 4 bases and J gave up 0 bases, with 16 bases separating them. The CDR3 is 17 residues long. Germline lookup yields CDR1 MDHEN and CDR2 SYDVKM. Here the CDR3 DNA reads TGTGCCAGCAGTTCCACGTCGTGGGGAAGCTCCTACAATGAGCAGTTCTTC. Encoded protein: CASSSTSWGSSYNEQFF.

This clonotype has more than one count but fewer than ten. Germline and junction disagree at one end, which may indicate a read error. The rearrangement uses TRBV20-1 and TRBJ1-6, with D unresolved. From germline, CDR1 is DFQATT and CDR2 SNEGSKA (reference sequence). The CDR3 extends over 13 amino acids. CDR3 DNA sequence: TGCAGTGCCACTTTCGGGGTCTCCTCACCCCTCAACTTT. This sequence encodes CSATFGVSSPLNF.

There are many counts of this clonotype. V gene TRBV28 combines with J gene TRBJ1-2; possible D gene TRBD1, 6 bases. Trimming stripped 6 bases from V and 1 base from J, with 9 bases between. Germline loops: CDR1 MDHEN, CDR2 SYDVKM. The CDR3 length is 13 residues. The CDR3 DNA is TGTGCCAGCAGGCCACAGGGTAACTATGGCTACACCTTC. This gives the protein CASRPQGNYGYTF.

This clonotype was found many times. The J gene is TRBJ2-1, the V gene TRBV27, with D unresolved. V was cut by 6 bases and J by 2 bases, with 14 bases left in between. CDR1 MNHEY and CDR2 SMNVEV come from the germline V gene (reference sequence). The CDR3 has 15 amino acids. The CDR3 here is CASSFNVGTYNEQFF. CDR3 nucleotide sequence: TGTGCCAGCAGCTTCAACGTTGGCACCTACAATGAGCAGTTCTTC.

This clonotype was seen more than once but under ten times. The V and J genes are TRBV4-1 and TRBJ1-1; no firm D call. Germline V gene lookup returns CDR1 MGHRA and CDR2 YSYEKL. This CDR3 is 15 amino acids long. Trimming left V 1 base short and J 3 bases short, with 12 bases between. Here the CDR3 DNA reads TGCGCCAGCAGCCAAGGGGGTGTTACTCACACTGAAGCTTTCTTT. Amino acids: CASSQGGVTHTEAFF.

This clonotype has a single count. Possible read error: a much larger clone is one base away. The chain links TRBV20-1 to TRBJ1-1, with D possibly matching TRBD1 (6 bases). The germline V gene has CDR1 DFQATT and CDR2 SNEGSKA (reference sequence). Trimming removed 0 bases at V and 0 bases at J, with 8 bases between. This CDR3 comprises 14 residues. The CDR3 coding sequence is TGCAGTGCTAGAGACAAGGGGGTGAACACTGAAGCTTTCTTT. Its translation: CSARDKGVNTEAFF.

This clonotype was counted at least ten times. This chain joins TRBV5-5 and TRBJ2-3, with TRBD2 as a possible D gene (5 bases). The length of the CDR3 is 18 residues. With 1 base removed from V and 0 bases from J, the gap between germline ends came to 18 bases. Germline V gene lookup returns CDR1 SGHKS and CDR2 YYEKEE (reference sequence). The CDR3 region has the DNA TGTGCCAGCAGCTTGAGGGTCCCGACTATCACTAGCACAGATACGCAGTATTTT. This translates into CASSLRVPTITSTDTQYF.

Many counts were recorded for this clonotype. The V and J genes are TRBV6-2 or TRBV6-3 and TRBJ2-1; D might be TRBD1 (6 bases). There are 15 residues in the CDR3. Per germline, CDR1 MNHEY and CDR2 SVGEGT. V was pared by 3 bases and J by 5 bases, with 14 bases between. DNA of the CDR3: TGTGCCAGCAGTTATGTTGCAGGGGTGGACAATGAGCAGTTCTTC. Its protein product is CASSYVAGVDNEQFF.

This clonotype was counted between two and nine times. The CDR3: CASSHAQRALNEKLFF. The CDR3 coding sequence is TGCGCCAGCAGCCACGCCCAGAGGGCTCTTAATGAAAAACTGTTTTTT. The chain joins TRBV5-1 to TRBJ1-4; D is uncertain. Germline V lookup: CDR1 SGHRS, CDR2 YFSETQ. Trimming cost V 4 bases and J 4 bases, with 17 bases left between them. This CDR3 comprises 16 residues.

This clonotype showed up just a few times. The V gene is TRBV20-1, the J gene TRBJ1-1; maybe TRBD1 (5 bases). V dropped 6 bases and J dropped 7 bases, with 9 bases sitting between them. This CDR3 contains 10 residues. The germline V gene encodes CDR1 DFQATT and CDR2 SNEGSKA (reference sequence). The DNA for the CDR3 is TGCAGTGCGGGGGACGGTGAAGCTTTCTTT. It yields the protein CSAGDGEAFF.

This clonotype showed up many times. This chain connects TRBV20-1 to TRBJ2-2; D is ambiguous. Trimming left V 1 base short and J 1 base short, with 7 bases between. CDR1 DFQATT and CDR2 SNEGSKA come from the germline V gene (reference sequence). The CDR3 spans 14 residues. CDR3 sequence: CSARGLGNTGELFF. In DNA, the CDR3 is TGCAGTGCTAGAGGACTGGGGAACACCGGGGAGCTGTTTTTT.

The rearrangement links TRBV5-3 to TRBJ1-1; TRBD1 aligns across 9 bases. TRBV5-3 is annotated as an ORF whose role is uncertain. V was pared by 6 bases and J by 3 bases, with 12 bases of the junction left unmatched. This CDR3 has 16 residues. The CDR3 bases are TGTGCCAGAAATGTCCCGGGACAGGGATGGGACACTGAAGCTTTCTTT. As protein: CARNVPGQGWDTEAFF.

In its sample, this clonotype was seen many times. The germline gene is not matched at one end of the junction; a read error may be the cause. This sequence joins TRBV20-1 and TRBJ1-5; D not certain. The CDR3 covers 12 residues. Germline V gives CDR1 DFQATT, CDR2 SNEGSKA (reference sequence). CDR3 coding DNA: TGCAGTGCTAGGAATAGCAATCAGCCCCAGAATTTT. It yields the protein CSARNSNQPQNF.

The rearrangement uses TRBV5-1 and TRBJ1-1, with 7 nucleotides matching TRBD1. CDR1 is SGHRS and CDR2 is YFSETQ in the germline V gene. This CDR3 has 16 amino acids. V shed 4 bases, J shed 1 base, and the junction held 10 bases outside the gene matches. The CDR3 DNA reads as TGCGCCAGCAGCCGCACGAGACAGGGAGCGAACACTGAAGCTTTCTTT. Residues: CASSRTRQGANTEAFF. Full variable domain (outside the CDR3, taken from reference TRBV5-1 and TRBJ1-1): KAGVTQTPRYLIKTRGQQVTLSCSPISGHRSVSWYQQTPGQGLQFLFEYFSETQRNKGNFPGRFSGRQFSNSRSEMNVSTLELGDSALYLCASSRTRQGANTEAFFGQGTRLTVV.